These 19 T cell receptor beta chains came from one sample sequenced in a study of cytomegalovirus exposure and HLA in healthy donors. Researchers ran the PCR with 60 Vbeta and 13 Jbeta primers. Method: immunoSEQ multiplex PCR; TCRdb's copy keeps in-frame clones and lacks some. The sample includes about 200,000 clones, roughly 90% of them seen just once. The material sequenced was PBMCs. These receptor sequences come from a young woman in good health and CMV-seronegative.

The rearrangement links TRBV2 to TRBJ2-4; a weak D match, TRBD1 (5 bases). Per germline, CDR1 SNHLY and CDR2 FYNNEI. Between the trimmed V and J ends, which lost 5 bases and 0 bases, there was a span of 11 bases. The CDR3 has 15 amino acids. CDR3 in DNA: TGTGCCAGCAGTAGACAGCAGCTAGCCAAAAACATTCAGTACTTC. Protein product: CASSRQQLAKNIQYF.

The chain couples TRBV7-3 to TRBJ2-7; a weak D match, TRBD2 (6 bases). Deletions cut 2 bases from V and 2 bases from J, with 13 bases between. The CDR3 is 15 amino acids. In germline, CDR1 is SGHTA, CDR2 FQGTGA. CDR3 amino acids: CASSLGGSSAYEQYF. The CDR3 DNA is TGTGCCAGCAGCTTAGGAGGGTCTTCGGCCTACGAGCAGTACTTC.

The chain carries TRBV9 and TRBJ2-5, with TRBD2 matching 7 bases. Germline V CDR1 and CDR2: SGDLS, YYNGEE. J gave up 5 bases and V 4 bases, and 8 bases lay outside the gene matches. The CDR3 has 14 amino acids. DNA for the CDR3: TGTGCCAGCAGCCGATACGGGGGGTTGGAGACCCAGTACTTC. Its protein is CASSRYGGLETQYF.

In nucleotides, the CDR3 is TGCGCCAGCAGCTTTGGCGGGAGGTACAATGAGCAGTTCTTC. It translates to CASSFGGRYNEQFF. The gene calls are TRBV5-1 and TRBJ2-1; 8 bases align to TRBD2. This CDR3 contains 14 residues. V dropped 2 bases and J dropped 4; count of bases not matched to a gene: 2. CDR1 and CDR2 from the germline V gene are SGHRS and YFSETQ.

This clone was counted a single time. The V gene is TRBV28, the J gene TRBJ2-3; the D gene is possibly TRBD2 (7 bases). Looked up from germline, CDR1 is MDHEN and CDR2 is SYDVKM. V lost 3 bases and J 3 bases, leaving 19 bases between the germline ends. The CDR3 has 17 amino acids. As DNA, the CDR3 is TGTGCCAGCAGTTTCCCTGCAGGGGCGCGGGGGACAGATACGCAGTATTTT. Protein: CASSFPAGARGTDTQYF.

This chain uses TRBV15 with TRBJ2-7; 9 bases map to TRBD2. The length of the CDR3 is 16 residues. The V and J ends lost 0 bases and 5 bases, in that order; junction bases with no gene match: 8. Germline CDR1 and CDR2: LNHNV and YYDKDF (reference sequence). The CDR3 is CATSRDIQRGAHEQYF. CDR3 bases: TGTGCCACCAGCAGAGACATCCAGCGGGGGGCCCACGAGCAGTACTTC.

The chain employs TRBV7-2 and TRBJ2-2; 8 bases match TRBD1. The CDR3 sequence is 14 residues long. CDR1 and CDR2 (germline): SGHTA, FQGNSA. The junction had 4 bases not matched to a gene; V was cut back by 4 bases and J by 6 bases. This chain's CDR3 is CASSWTGLAGELFF. The CDR3 region has the DNA TGTGCCAGCAGCTGGACAGGGTTGGCCGGGGAGCTGTTTTTT.

This clone came up a few times. J is TRBJ2-5 and V is TRBV7-2; TRBD2 agrees at 8 bases. CDR1 SGHTA and CDR2 FQGNSA come from the germline V gene. The CDR3 extends over 14 amino acids. After removal of 5 bases from V and 9 bases from J, the junction contained 11 bases not matched to a gene. CDR3 DNA: TGTGCCAGCAGCCAGCGGATGGTTAGCGGGGCCCAGTACTTC. Protein product: CASSQRMVSGAQYF.

The rearrangement joins TRBV2 to TRBJ2-2; D possibly corresponds to TRBD1 (6 bases). The CDR3 runs 15 residues. The V gene lost 6 bases and the J gene lost 6 bases, with 17 bases spanning the gap. CDR1 and CDR2 (germline): SNHLY, FYNNEI. The CDR3 region has the DNA TGTGCCAGCAGCACGCTAGGGGGAGTGGCCGGGGAGCTGTTTTTT. It specifies CASSTLGGVAGELFF.

The chain employs TRBV5-4 and TRBJ2-3; tentative D call: TRBD2 (6 bases). V was clipped by 6 bases and J by 6 bases, with 11 bases between them. CDR1 is SGHNT and CDR2 is YYREEE in the germline V gene (reference sequence). The CDR3 totals 12 residues. CDR3 amino acids: CASTGGGDTQYF. The CDR3 region has the DNA TGTGCCAGCACTGGAGGAGGGGATACGCAGTATTTT.

Here the CDR3 DNA reads TGCGCCAGCAGCCATCCGTCTATGAACTTAGAAGCCAAAAACATTCAGTACTTC. This gives the protein CASSHPSMNLEAKNIQYF. The genes are TRBV5-1 and TRBJ2-4; no firm D call. The CDR3 spans 18 residues. Germline V gene sequence: CDR1 SGHRS, CDR2 YFSETQ. V was trimmed by 4 bases and J by 0 bases, leaving 20 bases between them.

This clone was detected only once. The chain recombines TRBV7-9 with TRBJ2-2; D remains ambiguous. The CDR3 is 14 residues long. V was trimmed by 0 bases and J by 6 bases, leaving 8 bases between them. The germline V gene encodes CDR1 SEHNR and CDR2 FQNEAQ (reference sequence). CDR3 nucleotide sequence: TGTGCCAGCAGCTTAGCCCGCCGGGCCGGGGAGCTGTTTTTT. Its translation is CASSLARRAGELFF.

This clone has more than one count but fewer than ten. The rearrangement uses TRBV19 and TRBJ2-2; 7 bases align to TRBD1. Trimming cost V 3 bases and J 5 bases; bases outside gene matches: 6. Germline CDR1 is LNHDA and CDR2 is SQIVND (reference sequence). This CDR3 is 15 amino acids long. As DNA, the CDR3 is TGTGCCAGTAGTATCAGGGGGACCCTTACCGGGGAGCTGTTTTTT. Translating it yields CASSIRGTLTGELFF.

The V call is TRBV2, the J call TRBJ2-5; 7 bases are a match to TRBD2. The length of the CDR3 is 11 residues. V gave up 7 bases and J gave up 5 bases; unmatched junction bases: 1. From germline, CDR1 is SNHLY and CDR2 FYNNEI. Written as DNA, the CDR3 is TGTGCCAGCAAGCGGGGTGAGACCCAGTACTTC. Protein product: CASKRGETQYF.

This sequence joins TRBV19 and TRBJ2-3, with 10 bases lining up with TRBD2. In germline, CDR1 is LNHDA, CDR2 SQIVND (reference sequence). Unmatched junction bases numbered 7, after V lost 4 bases and J lost 0 bases. This CDR3 region has 17 residues. This CDR3 reads CASSKGRTSGSTDTQYF. The CDR3 region has the DNA TGTGCCAGTAGTAAGGGTCGGACTAGCGGAAGCACAGATACGCAGTATTTT.

This chain links TRBV6-6 with TRBJ2-5, with D perhaps TRBD1 (5 bases). CDR3 length equals 13 residues. The V and J ends lost 4 bases and 0 bases respectively, with 6 bases between them. CDR1 and CDR2 from the germline V gene are MNHNY and SVGAGI (reference sequence). The CDR3 region is CASSFRDQETQYF. In nucleotides, the CDR3 is TGTGCCAGCAGTTTCAGGGACCAAGAGACCCAGTACTTC.

The chain combines TRBV6-4 with TRBJ2-7; TRBD2 matches 7 bases. CDR3 length: 15 residues. The V gene end was trimmed by 10 bases and the J gene end by 5 bases; junction bases not matched to a gene: 17. The V gene's germline CDR1 is MRHNA and CDR2 SNTAGT. As DNA, the CDR3 is TGTGCCACATCACAATCTAGCGGCAGTAGGGACGAGCAGTACTTC. Amino acid sequence: CATSQSSGSRDEQYF.

The chain is built from TRBV6-1 and TRBJ2-7, with D perhaps TRBD1 (6 bases). CDR3 length equals 13 residues. V gave up 7 bases and J gave up 7 bases, with 17 bases separating them. Per germline, CDR1 MNHNS and CDR2 SASEGT. CDR3 bases: TGTGCCAGCAAAAATCAGGGCACAGGGGAGCAGTACTTC. This gives the protein CASKNQGTGEQYF.

This chain links TRBV5-4 with TRBJ2-3, with 8 bases fitting TRBD2. With V trimmed by 7 bases and J by 5 bases, 6 bases remained unmatched. CDR1 is SGHNT and CDR2 is YYREEE in the germline V gene (reference sequence). The CDR3 extends over 13 amino acids. This chain's CDR3 is CASARGGRDTQYF. Here the CDR3 DNA reads TGTGCCAGCGCCCGGGGGGGTAGAGATACGCAGTATTTT.